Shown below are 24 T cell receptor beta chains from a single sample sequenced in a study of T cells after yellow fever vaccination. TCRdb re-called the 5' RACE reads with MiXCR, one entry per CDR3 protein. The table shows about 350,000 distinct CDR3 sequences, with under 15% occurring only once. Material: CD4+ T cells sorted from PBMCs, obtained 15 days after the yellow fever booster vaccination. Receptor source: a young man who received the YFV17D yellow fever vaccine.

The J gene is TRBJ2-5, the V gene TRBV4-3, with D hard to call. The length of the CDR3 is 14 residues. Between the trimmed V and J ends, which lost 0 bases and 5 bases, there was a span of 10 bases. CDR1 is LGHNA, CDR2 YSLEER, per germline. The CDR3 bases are TGCGCCAGCAGCCAAGATCACCGCACGGAGACCCAGTACTTC. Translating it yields CASSQDHRTETQYF.

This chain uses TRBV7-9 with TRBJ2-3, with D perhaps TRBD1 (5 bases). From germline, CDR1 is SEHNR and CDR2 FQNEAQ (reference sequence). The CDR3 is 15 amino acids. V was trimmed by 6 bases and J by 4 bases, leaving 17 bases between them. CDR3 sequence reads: CASRAHPRVADTQYF. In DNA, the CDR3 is TGTGCCAGCAGGGCACACCCCAGGGTCGCAGATACGCAGTATTTT.

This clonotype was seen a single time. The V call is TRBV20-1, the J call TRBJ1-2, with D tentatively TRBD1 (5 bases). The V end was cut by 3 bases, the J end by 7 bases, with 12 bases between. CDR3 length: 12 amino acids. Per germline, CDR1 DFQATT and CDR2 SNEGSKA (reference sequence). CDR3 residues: CSASRPGSGYTF. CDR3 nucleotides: TGCAGTGCTAGCCGACCAGGGAGTGGCTACACCTTC.

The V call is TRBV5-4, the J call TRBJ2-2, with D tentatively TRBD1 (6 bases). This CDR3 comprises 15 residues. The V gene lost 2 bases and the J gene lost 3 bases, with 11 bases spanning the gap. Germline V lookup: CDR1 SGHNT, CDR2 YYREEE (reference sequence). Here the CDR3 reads CASSFRDTYTGELFF. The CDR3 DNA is TGTGCCAGCAGCTTTCGGGACACCTACACCGGGGAGCTGTTTTTT.

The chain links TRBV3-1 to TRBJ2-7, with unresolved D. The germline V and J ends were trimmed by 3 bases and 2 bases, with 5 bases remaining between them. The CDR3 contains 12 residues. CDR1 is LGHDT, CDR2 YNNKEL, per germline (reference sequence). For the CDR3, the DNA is TGTGCCAGCAGCCAGAGTACCTACGAGCAGTACTTC. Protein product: CASSQSTYEQYF.

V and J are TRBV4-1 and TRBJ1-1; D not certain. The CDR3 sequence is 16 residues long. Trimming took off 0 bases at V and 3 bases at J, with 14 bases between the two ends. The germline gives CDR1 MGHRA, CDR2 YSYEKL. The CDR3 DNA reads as TGCGCCAGCAGCCAAGATTACTTCGGGGATCACACTGAAGCTTTCTTT. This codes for CASSQDYFGDHTEAFF.

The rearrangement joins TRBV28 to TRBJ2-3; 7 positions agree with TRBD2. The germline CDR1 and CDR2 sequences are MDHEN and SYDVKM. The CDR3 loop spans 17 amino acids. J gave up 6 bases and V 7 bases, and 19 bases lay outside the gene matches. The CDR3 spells CASISPKAGRLGDTQYF. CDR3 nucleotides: TGTGCCAGCATCTCGCCCAAAGCGGGGCGTTTGGGGGATACGCAGTATTTT.

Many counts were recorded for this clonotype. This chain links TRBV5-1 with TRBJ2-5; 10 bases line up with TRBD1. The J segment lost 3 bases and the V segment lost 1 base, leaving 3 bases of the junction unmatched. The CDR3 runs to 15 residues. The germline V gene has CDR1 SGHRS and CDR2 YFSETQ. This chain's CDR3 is CASSLSGTGEETQYF. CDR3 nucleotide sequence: TGCGCCAGCAGCTTGTCCGGGACAGGGGAAGAGACCCAGTACTTC.

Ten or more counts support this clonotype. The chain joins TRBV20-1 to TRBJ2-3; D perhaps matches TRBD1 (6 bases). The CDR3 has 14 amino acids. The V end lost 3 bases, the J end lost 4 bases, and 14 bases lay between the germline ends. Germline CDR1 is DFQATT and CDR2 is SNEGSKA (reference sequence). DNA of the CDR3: TGCAGTGCTAGTTCGGGCAGGGGCGCAGATACGCAGTATTTT. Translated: CSASSGRGADTQYF.

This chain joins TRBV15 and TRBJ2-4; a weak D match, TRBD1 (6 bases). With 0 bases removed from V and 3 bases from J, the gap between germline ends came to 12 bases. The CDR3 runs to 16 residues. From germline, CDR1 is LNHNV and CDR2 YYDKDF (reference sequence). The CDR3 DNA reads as TGTGCCACCAGCAGAGAGGCCTGGGGGCACAAAAACATTCAGTACTTC. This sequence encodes CATSREAWGHKNIQYF.

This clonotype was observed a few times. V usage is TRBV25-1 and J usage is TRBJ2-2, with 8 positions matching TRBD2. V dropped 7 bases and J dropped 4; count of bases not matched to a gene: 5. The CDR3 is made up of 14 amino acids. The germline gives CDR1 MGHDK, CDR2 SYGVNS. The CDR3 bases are TGTGCCAGCACCCCCCGGGAGGGCACCGGGGAGCTGTTTTTT. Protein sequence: CASTPREGTGELFF.

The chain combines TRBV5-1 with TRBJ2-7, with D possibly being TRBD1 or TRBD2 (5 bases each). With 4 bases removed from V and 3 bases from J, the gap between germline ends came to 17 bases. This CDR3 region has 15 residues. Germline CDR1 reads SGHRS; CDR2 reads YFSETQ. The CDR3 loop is CASSPYATGHYEQYV. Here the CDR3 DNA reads TGCGCCAGCAGCCCCTACGCCACGGGGCACTACGAGCAGTACGTC.

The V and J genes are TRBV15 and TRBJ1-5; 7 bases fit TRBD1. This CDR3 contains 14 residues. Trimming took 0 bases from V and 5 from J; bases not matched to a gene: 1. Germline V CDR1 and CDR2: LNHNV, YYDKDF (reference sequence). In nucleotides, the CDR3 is TGTGCCACCAGCAGAGACAGGGGGGATCAGCCCCAGCATTTT. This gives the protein CATSRDRGDQPQHF.

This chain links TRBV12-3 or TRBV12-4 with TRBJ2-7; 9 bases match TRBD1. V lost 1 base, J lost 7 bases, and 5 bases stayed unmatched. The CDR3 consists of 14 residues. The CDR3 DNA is TGTGCCAGCAGTTTAGGACAGGGGGTGGGGGAGCAGTACTTC. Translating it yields CASSLGQGVGEQYF.

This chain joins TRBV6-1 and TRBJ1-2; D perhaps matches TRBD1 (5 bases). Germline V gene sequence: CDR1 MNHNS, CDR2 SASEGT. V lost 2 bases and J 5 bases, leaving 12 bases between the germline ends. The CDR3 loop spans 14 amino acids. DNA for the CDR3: TGTGCCAGCAGTGAAATTCGAGGGGTTTATGGCTACACCTTC. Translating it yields CASSEIRGVYGYTF.

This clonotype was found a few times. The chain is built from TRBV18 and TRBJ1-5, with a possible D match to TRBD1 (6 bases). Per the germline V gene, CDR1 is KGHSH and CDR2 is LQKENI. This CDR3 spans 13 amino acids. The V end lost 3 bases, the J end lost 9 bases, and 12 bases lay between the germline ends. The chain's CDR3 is CASSPQGLRPQHF. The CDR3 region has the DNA TGTGCCAGCTCACCTCAGGGGCTACGGCCCCAGCATTTT.

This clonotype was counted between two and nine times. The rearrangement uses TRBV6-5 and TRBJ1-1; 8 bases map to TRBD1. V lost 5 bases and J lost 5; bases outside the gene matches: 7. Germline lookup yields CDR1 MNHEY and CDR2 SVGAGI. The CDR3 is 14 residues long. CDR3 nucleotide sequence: TGTGCCAGCAGTCTCAGGGGGCGTTGGACTGAAGCTTTCTTT. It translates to CASSLRGRWTEAFF.

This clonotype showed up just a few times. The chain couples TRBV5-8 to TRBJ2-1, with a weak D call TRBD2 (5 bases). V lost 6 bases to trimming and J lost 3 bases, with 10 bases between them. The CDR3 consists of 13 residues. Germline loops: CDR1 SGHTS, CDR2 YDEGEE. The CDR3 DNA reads TGTGCCAGCACCAGGACTCTCTACAATGAGCAGTTCTTC. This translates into CASTRTLYNEQFF.

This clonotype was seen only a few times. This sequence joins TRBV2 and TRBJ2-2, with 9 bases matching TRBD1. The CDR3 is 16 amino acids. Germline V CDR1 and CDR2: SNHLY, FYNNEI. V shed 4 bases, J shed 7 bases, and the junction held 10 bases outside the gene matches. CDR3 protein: CASSGLSGQGIGELFF. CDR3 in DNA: TGTGCCAGCAGTGGACTTTCGGGACAGGGAATCGGGGAGCTGTTTTTT.

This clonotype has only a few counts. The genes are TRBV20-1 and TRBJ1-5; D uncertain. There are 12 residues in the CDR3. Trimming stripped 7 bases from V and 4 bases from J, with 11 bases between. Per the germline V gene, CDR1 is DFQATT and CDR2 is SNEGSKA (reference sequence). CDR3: CSVRPPNQPQHF. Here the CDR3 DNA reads TGCAGTGTACGGCCTCCAAATCAGCCCCAGCATTTT.

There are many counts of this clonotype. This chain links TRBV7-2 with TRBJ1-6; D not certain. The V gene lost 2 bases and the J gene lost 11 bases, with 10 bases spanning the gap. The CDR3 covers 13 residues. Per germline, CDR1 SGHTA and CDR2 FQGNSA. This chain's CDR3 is CASSLTTAPPLHF. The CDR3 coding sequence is TGTGCCAGCAGCTTAACAACCGCCCCACCCCTCCACTTT. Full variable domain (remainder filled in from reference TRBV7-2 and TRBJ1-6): GAGVSQSPSNKVTEKGKDVELRCDPISGHTALYWYRQSLGQGLEFLIYFQGNSAPDKSGLPSDRFSAERTGGSVSTLTIQRTQQEDSAVYLCASSLTTAPPLHFGNGTRLTVT.

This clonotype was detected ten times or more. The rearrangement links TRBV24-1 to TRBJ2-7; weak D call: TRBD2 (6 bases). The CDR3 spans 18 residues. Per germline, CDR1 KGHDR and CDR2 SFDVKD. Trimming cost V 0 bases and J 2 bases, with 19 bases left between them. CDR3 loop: CATSDLGFLQGGTYEQYV. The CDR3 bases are TGTGCCACCAGTGATTTGGGTTTTCTTCAGGGAGGAACCTACGAGCAGTACGTC.

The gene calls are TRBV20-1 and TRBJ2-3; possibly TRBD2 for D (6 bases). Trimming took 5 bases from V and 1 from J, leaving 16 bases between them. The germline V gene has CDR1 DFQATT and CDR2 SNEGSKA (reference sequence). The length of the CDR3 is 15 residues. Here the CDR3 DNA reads TGCAGTGCTGGGGGACTCCCGGAGGGCACAGATACGCAGTATTTT. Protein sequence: CSAGGLPEGTDTQYF.

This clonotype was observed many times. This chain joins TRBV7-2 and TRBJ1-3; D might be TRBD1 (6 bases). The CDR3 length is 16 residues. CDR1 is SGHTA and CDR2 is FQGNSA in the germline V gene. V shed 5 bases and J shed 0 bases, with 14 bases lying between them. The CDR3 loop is CASSPRQVRSGNTIYF. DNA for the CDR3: TGTGCCAGCAGCCCCCGACAGGTTCGCTCTGGAAACACCATATATTTT.